Included here is one T cell receptor beta chain sequence, with context. Its antigen is currently unknown. A read error may be the cause here, since a much bigger clone is one base away. Amplified regions were TCR beta CDR3 sequences from RNA transcripts. TCR CDR3 underwent first-round RT-PCR with the HTBI primer set. TCRdb passed the multiplex PCR reads through MiXCR, listing each CDR3 protein once. The table has a few hundred thousand distinct CDR3 sequences, 18% seen once; the top ten hold less than 65%. The sample comes from a study of T cells in Graves' hyperthyroidism and ophthalmopathy. General study results and limits: Ophthalmopathy was model-predicted a median approximately 6.9 months pre-onset. A 13 V-J signature model discriminated ophthalmopathy versus stable hyperthyroidism.

Newly diagnosed hyperthyroidism patients aged 18 to 65 years had disease lasting under 2 months. The CDR3 covers 18 residues. V dropped 3 bases and J dropped 8; count of bases not matched to a gene: 13. Looked up from germline, CDR1 is KGHSH and CDR2 is LQKENI. Sequencing input: blood. The chain uses TRBV18 and TRBJ2-1; 13 bases are a match to TRBD2. The receptor comes from a woman in her fifties or sixties with Graves' hyperthyroidism. As DNA, the CDR3 is TGTGCCAGCTCACCCACTATATTGACTAGCGGGAGGCACGATGAGCAGTTCTTC. Translating gives CASSPTILTSGRHDEQFF. Variable domain in full (rest from reference TRBV18 and TRBJ2-1): NAGVMQNPRHLVRRRGQEARLRCSPMKGHSHVYWYRQLPEEGLKFMVYLQKENIIDESGMPKERFSAEFPKEGPSILRIQQVVRGDSAAYFCASSPTILTSGRHDEQFFGPGTRLTVL.